Each of the 24 T cell receptor beta chains below was sequenced from the same sample in a study of shared clonotypes between healthy human individuals. The assay was immunoSEQ multiplex PCR, and TCRdb's table has in-frame clones only and misses some. Among a few million clones listed, 90% to 95% were seen once. Sequenced sample: naive CD4+ T cells from PBMCs. Subset described: CD45RA+ positively selected. The receptor source for this set is a man aged 18 to 30 in good health. Some clones in this sample may be carry-over from other donors' samples.

The chain has TRBV7-9 and TRBJ2-6, with 10 bases matching TRBD1. Germline-derived CDR1 and CDR2 are SEHNR and FQNEAQ (reference sequence). CDR3 size: 17 residues. V was pared by 3 bases and J by 3 bases, with 5 bases of the junction left unmatched. CDR3 DNA sequence: TGTGCCAGCAGCTTGGGGACAGGGGCCCGTGGGGCCAACGTCCTGACTTTC. It codes for CASSLGTGARGANVLTF. The entire variable domain, with the rest obtained from reference TRBV7-9 and TRBJ2-6, is as follows: DTGVSQNPRHKITKRGQNVTFRCDPISEHNRLYWYRQTLGQGPEFLTYFQNEAQLEKSRLLSDRFSAERPKGSFSTLEIQRTEQGDSAMYLCASSLGTGARGANVLTFGAGSRLTVL.

This chain connects TRBV28 to TRBJ1-2; D remains unclear. V gave up 4 bases and J gave up 9 bases, with 12 bases separating them. Per the germline V gene, CDR1 is MDHEN and CDR2 is SYDVKM. The CDR3 totals 12 residues. The CDR3 region is CASSSSHDRYTF. The CDR3 DNA follows: TGTGCCAGCAGTTCCTCCCACGACCGCTACACCTTC.

The chain is built from TRBV9 and TRBJ2-6; D possibly matches TRBD1 or TRBD2 (5 bases each). The CDR3 runs 16 residues. Trimming cost V 3 bases and J 0 bases, with 10 bases left between them. Germline V gene data show CDR1 as SGDLS and CDR2 as YYNGEE. In DNA, the CDR3 is TGTGCCAGCAGCGGGGACGGTTTCTCTGGGGCCAACGTCCTGACTTTC. Its translation: CASSGDGFSGANVLTF. Drawing the rest from reference TRBV9 and TRBJ2-6, the complete variable domain is DSGVTQTPKHLITATGQRVTLRCSPRSGDLSVYWYQQSLDQGLQFLIQYYNGEERAKGNILERFSAQQFPDLHSELNLSSLELGDSALYFCASSGDGFSGANVLTFGAGSRLTVL.

The CDR3 DNA reads as TGTGCCAGCAGTGAAGCGCCGTCAGGGTGGGAGACCCAGTACTTC. Residues: CASSEAPSGWETQYF. J is TRBJ2-5 and V is TRBV6-1; the D gene is possibly TRBD1 (5 bases). There are 15 residues in the CDR3. Trimming removed 0 bases from V and 5 bases from J, with 13 bases in between. The germline CDR1 and CDR2 sequences are MNHNS and SASEGT.

The CDR3 region has the DNA TGTGCCAGCAGCCGGACAGGGGGCAACTACGAGCAGTACTTC. Translated: CASSRTGGNYEQYF. The gene calls are TRBV27 and TRBJ2-7; 11 bases map to TRBD1. J gave up 3 bases and V 6 bases, and 4 bases lay outside the gene matches. The CDR3 length is 14 residues. CDR1 is MNHEY, CDR2 SMNVEV, per germline (reference sequence).

The CDR3 protein is CATKPYSNQPQHF. DNA of the CDR3: TGTGCAACCAAACCGTATAGCAATCAGCCCCAGCATTTT. The rearrangement joins TRBV19 to TRBJ1-5; no clear D. Germline V lookup: CDR1 LNHDA, CDR2 SQIVND (reference sequence). CDR3 length: 13 amino acids.

The V gene is TRBV18, the J gene TRBJ2-3, with D hard to call. This CDR3 region has 13 residues. Between the trimmed V and J ends, which lost 0 bases and 9 bases, there was a span of 10 bases. CDR1 and CDR2 (germline): KGHSH, LQKENI. CDR3 sequence: CASSPPGDVTQYF. DNA of the CDR3: TGTGCCAGCTCACCACCCGGAGACGTAACGCAGTATTTT.

This chain links TRBV4-1 with TRBJ2-2, with 13 bases identical to TRBD2. This CDR3 has 17 amino acids. V was pared by 4 bases and J by 4 bases, with 6 bases of the junction left unmatched. Looked up from germline, CDR1 is MGHRA and CDR2 is YSYEKL. The CDR3 DNA reads as TGCGCCAGCAGCCCCGGACTAGCGGGAGTAGTCACCGGGGAGCTGTTTTTT. Translating it yields CASSPGLAGVVTGELFF.

In this sample, this clone turned up once. This chain uses TRBV2 with TRBJ2-7; 9 bases align to TRBD1. J lost 0 bases, V lost 6 bases, and 6 bases had no gene match. CDR1 is SNHLY, CDR2 FYNNEI, per germline. The CDR3 is 15 residues long. Written as DNA, the CDR3 is TGTGCCAGCAGGGTCAACAGGGGGCACTCCTACGAGCAGTACTTC. This codes for CASRVNRGHSYEQYF.

This clone was observed a single time. J is TRBJ1-5 and V is TRBV27; D gene uncertain. This CDR3 is built from 12 residues. With 3 bases removed from V and 9 bases from J, the gap between germline ends came to 9 bases. Germline V gene lookup returns CDR1 MNHEY and CDR2 SMNVEV (reference sequence). The CDR3, as DNA: TGTGCCAGCAGTTTTCTCGGTCGGCCCCAGCATTTT. This translates into CASSFLGRPQHF.

This chain links TRBV6-5 with TRBJ1-6, with D hard to call. Trimming removed 11 bases at V and 9 bases at J, with 23 bases between. The CDR3 runs 15 residues. Germline lookup yields CDR1 MNHEY and CDR2 SVGAGI. The CDR3 DNA follows: TGTGCCGTTAGCGAGCGGGTCACGGGAGGTTCACCCCTCCACTTT. It translates to CAVSERVTGGSPLHF.

There are a few counts of this clone. The chain is built from TRBV18 and TRBJ1-3; D gene unclear. The CDR3 is 13 amino acids. From germline, CDR1 is KGHSH and CDR2 LQKENI. V dropped 3 bases and J dropped 4 bases, with 7 bases sitting between them. As DNA, the CDR3 is TGTGCCAGCTCACCGACGACAGGAAACACCATATATTTT. Translation gives CASSPTTGNTIYF.

The chain employs TRBV19 and TRBJ2-5; D is unclear. Germline CDR1 LNHDA, CDR2 SQIVND (reference sequence). The CDR3 totals 12 residues. Trimming took 8 bases from V and 1 from J, leaving 8 bases between them. DNA of the CDR3: TGTGCCAGTTCTTTCTCCCAAGAGACCCAGTACTTC. This encodes CASSFSQETQYF.

This rearrangement joins TRBV5-4 to TRBJ2-3, with D possibly being TRBD1 or TRBD2 (5 bases each). This CDR3 is 15 amino acids long. V was pared by 4 bases and J by 4 bases, with 16 bases between. Germline loops: CDR1 SGHNT, CDR2 YYREEE (reference sequence). CDR3 sequence (DNA): TGTGCCAGCAGCATCTACGGGACGGTCGCAGATACGCAGTATTTT. Its protein product is CASSIYGTVADTQYF.

The chain couples TRBV7-3 to TRBJ1-1; unclear D gene. Trimming shortened V by 3 bases and J by 4 bases, and 9 bases separated the two germline ends. The CDR3 consists of 13 residues. In germline, CDR1 is SGHTA, CDR2 FQGTGA. The CDR3 region has the DNA TGTGCCAGCAGCTTTGATCCCGGCACTGAAGCTTTCTTT. Translated: CASSFDPGTEAFF.

This chain joins TRBV6-1 and TRBJ2-2; 8 nucleotides agree with TRBD1. The CDR3 extends over 18 amino acids. The germline V gene encodes CDR1 MNHNS and CDR2 SASEGT. Unmatched junction bases numbered 9, after V lost 3 bases and J lost 0 bases. CDR3 protein: CASSESGTGSSNTGELFF. CDR3 nucleotide sequence: TGTGCCAGCAGTGAGTCCGGGACAGGCAGTTCGAACACCGGGGAGCTGTTTTTT.

The chain carries TRBV5-1 and TRBJ2-3; possible D gene TRBD2, 6 bases. Trimming removed 1 base from V and 0 bases from J, with 12 bases in between. Germline V lookup: CDR1 SGHRS, CDR2 YFSETQ. CDR3 length: 16 residues. CDR3 nucleotide sequence: TGCGCCAGCAGCTTGCGGGTAGCGGTTAGCACAGATACGCAGTATTTT. This gives the protein CASSLRVAVSTDTQYF.

The gene calls are TRBV9 and TRBJ1-3; D unclear. This CDR3 region has 16 residues. Trimming took 0 bases from V and 1 from J, leaving 11 bases between them. Germline CDR1 reads SGDLS; CDR2 reads YYNGEE. The CDR3 region has the DNA TGTGCCAGCAGCGTAGTAACGGGATTGTCTGGAAACACCATATATTTT. It encodes CASSVVTGLSGNTIYF. Complete variable domain (other parts from reference TRBV9 and TRBJ1-3): DSGVTQTPKHLITATGQRVTLRCSPRSGDLSVYWYQQSLDQGLQFLIQYYNGEERAKGNILERFSAQQFPDLHSELNLSSLELGDSALYFCASSVVTGLSGNTIYFGEGSWLTVV.

The V call is TRBV10-3, the J call TRBJ2-2, with 8 bases aligning to TRBD1. V lost 0 bases and J lost 2; bases outside the gene matches: 5. Germline CDR1 is ENHRY and CDR2 is SYGVKD. CDR3 size: 17 residues. The CDR3, as DNA: TGTGCCATCAGTGAGTCGAACAGGGGGTTAAACACCGGGGAGCTGTTTTTT. Translating gives CAISESNRGLNTGELFF.

The J gene is TRBJ2-4, the V gene TRBV19, with D unclear. Germline CDR1 LNHDA, CDR2 SQIVND (reference sequence). Trimming took 6 bases from V and 1 from J, leaving 10 bases between them. The CDR3 sequence is 14 residues long. As DNA, the CDR3 is TGTGCCAGTAGAGGACGGGCCGCCAAAAACATTCAGTACTTC. Residues: CASRGRAAKNIQYF.

This clone was seen once. V and J are TRBV5-5 and TRBJ1-2; no reliable D call. Trimming shortened V by 0 bases and J by 4 bases, and 16 bases separated the two germline ends. The germline CDR1 and CDR2 sequences are SGHKS and YYEKEE (reference sequence). The CDR3 totals 16 residues. The CDR3 coding sequence is TGTGCCAGCAGCTTGGCCGGCGGCGACTCCAGCTATGGCTACACCTTC. Its translation: CASSLAGGDSSYGYTF. Full variable domain (missing parts from reference TRBV5-5 and TRBJ1-2): DAGVTQSPTHLIKTRGQQVTLRCSPISGHKSVSWYQQVLGQGPQFIFQYYEKEERGRGNFPDRFSARQFPNYSSELNVNALLLGDSALYLCASSLAGGDSSYGYTFGSGTRLTVV.

The chain is built from TRBV28 and TRBJ2-6; a weak D match, TRBD1 (6 bases). Trimming took 3 bases from V and 3 from J, leaving 12 bases between them. CDR3 length equals 16 residues. Germline lookup yields CDR1 MDHEN and CDR2 SYDVKM. CDR3 loop: CASSFFGGGGANVLTF. CDR3 in DNA: TGTGCCAGCAGTTTTTTTGGGGGCGGTGGGGCCAACGTCCTGACTTTC.

The genes are TRBV19 and TRBJ1-1, with D hard to call. V lost 1 base to trimming and J lost 5 bases, with 8 bases between them. Germline V gives CDR1 LNHDA, CDR2 SQIVND (reference sequence). The CDR3 is 13 residues long. The CDR3 nucleotides are TGTGCCAGTAGTATAGTGGTAAAGACTGAAGCTTTCTTT. This gives the protein CASSIVVKTEAFF.

This clone was seen more than once but under ten times. J is TRBJ1-5 and V is TRBV15; D is unresolved. Trimming removed 3 bases from V and 8 bases from J, with 17 bases in between. The CDR3 has 15 residues. The germline V gene encodes CDR1 LNHNV and CDR2 YYDKDF (reference sequence). CDR3 sequence reads: CATSSHQLGRKPQHF. CDR3 sequence (DNA): TGTGCCACCAGCAGTCACCAACTTGGACGGAAGCCCCAGCATTTT.